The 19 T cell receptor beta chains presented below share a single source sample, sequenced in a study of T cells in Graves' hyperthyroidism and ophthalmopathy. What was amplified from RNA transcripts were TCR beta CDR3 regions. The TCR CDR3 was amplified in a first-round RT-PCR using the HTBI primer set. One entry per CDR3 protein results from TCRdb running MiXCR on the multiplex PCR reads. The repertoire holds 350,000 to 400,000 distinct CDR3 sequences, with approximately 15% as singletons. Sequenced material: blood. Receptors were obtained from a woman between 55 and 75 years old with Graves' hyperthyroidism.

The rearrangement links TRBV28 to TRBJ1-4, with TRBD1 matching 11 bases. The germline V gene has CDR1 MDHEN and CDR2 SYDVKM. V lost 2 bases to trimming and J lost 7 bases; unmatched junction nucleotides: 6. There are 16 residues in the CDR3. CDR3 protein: CASSLGQGASSEKLFF. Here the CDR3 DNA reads TGTGCCAGCAGTTTAGGACAGGGGGCTAGTAGTGAAAAACTGTTTTTT. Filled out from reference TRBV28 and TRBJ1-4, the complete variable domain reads DVKVTQSSRYLVKRTGEKVFLECVQDMDHENMFWYRQDPGLGLRLIYFSYDVKMKEKGDIPEGYSVSREKKERFSLILESASTNQTSMYLCASSLGQGASSEKLFFGSGTQLSVL.

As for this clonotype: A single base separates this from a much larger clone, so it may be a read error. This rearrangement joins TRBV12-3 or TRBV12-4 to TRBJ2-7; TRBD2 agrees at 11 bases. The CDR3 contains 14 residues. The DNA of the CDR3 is TGTGCCGGCAGTCCGGGACTAGCGGCCTACGAGCAGTACTTC. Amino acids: CAGSPGLAAYEQYF.

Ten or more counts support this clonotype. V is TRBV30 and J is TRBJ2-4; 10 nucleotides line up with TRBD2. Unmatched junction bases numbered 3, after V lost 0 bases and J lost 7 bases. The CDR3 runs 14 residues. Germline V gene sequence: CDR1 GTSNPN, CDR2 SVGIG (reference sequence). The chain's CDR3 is CAWSVAGGTNIQYF. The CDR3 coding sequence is TGTGCCTGGAGTGTAGCGGGAGGGACCAACATTCAGTACTTC.

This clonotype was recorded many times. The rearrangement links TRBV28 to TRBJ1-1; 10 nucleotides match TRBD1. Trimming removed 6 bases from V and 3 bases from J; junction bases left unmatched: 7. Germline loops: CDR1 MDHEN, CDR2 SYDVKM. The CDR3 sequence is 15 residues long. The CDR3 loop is CASSTSGTGDTEAFF. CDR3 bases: TGTGCCAGCAGCACCAGTGGGACAGGGGACACTGAAGCTTTCTTT.

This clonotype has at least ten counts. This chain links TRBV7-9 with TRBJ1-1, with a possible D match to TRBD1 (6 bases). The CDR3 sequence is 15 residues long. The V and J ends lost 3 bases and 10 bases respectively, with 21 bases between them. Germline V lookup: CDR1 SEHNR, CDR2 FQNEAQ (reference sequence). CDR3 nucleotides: TGTGCCAGCAGCTTGACAGCAGGGGCCCCCGGGAGAGCTTTCTTT. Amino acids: CASSLTAGAPGRAFF.

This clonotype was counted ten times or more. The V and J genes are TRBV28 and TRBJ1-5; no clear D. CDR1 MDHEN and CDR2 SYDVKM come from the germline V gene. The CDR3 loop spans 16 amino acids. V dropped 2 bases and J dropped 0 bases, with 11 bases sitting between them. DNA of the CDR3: TGTGCCAGCAGTTTAGGCAAGGGCTATAGCAATCAGCCCCAGCATTTT. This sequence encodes CASSLGKGYSNQPQHF.

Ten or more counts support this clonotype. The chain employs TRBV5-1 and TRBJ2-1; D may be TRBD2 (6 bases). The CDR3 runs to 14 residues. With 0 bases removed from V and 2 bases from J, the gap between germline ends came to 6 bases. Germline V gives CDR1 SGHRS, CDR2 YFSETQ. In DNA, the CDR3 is TGCGCCAGCAGCTTGGGGGAGGCCTACAATGAGCAGTTCTTC. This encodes CASSLGEAYNEQFF.

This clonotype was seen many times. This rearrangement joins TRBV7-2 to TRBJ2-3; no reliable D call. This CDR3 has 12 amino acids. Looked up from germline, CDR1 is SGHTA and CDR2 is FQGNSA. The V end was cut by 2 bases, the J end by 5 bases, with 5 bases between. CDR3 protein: CASSLYLDTQYF. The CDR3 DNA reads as TGTGCCAGCAGCTTATATTTAGATACGCAGTATTTT.

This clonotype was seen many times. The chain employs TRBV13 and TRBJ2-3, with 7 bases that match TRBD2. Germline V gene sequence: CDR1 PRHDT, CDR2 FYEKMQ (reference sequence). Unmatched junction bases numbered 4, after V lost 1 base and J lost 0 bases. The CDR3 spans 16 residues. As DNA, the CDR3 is TGTGCCAGCAGCTTAGAACTAGCGTATAGCACAGATACGCAGTATTTT. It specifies CASSLELAYSTDTQYF.

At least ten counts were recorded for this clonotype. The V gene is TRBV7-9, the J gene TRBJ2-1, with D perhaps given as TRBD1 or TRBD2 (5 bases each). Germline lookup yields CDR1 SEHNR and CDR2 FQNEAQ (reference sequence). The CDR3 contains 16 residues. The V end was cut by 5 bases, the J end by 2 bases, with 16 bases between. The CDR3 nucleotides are TGTGCCAGCAGCACAGGACCCCTCGGGGCCTACAATGAGCAGTTCTTC. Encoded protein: CASSTGPLGAYNEQFF.

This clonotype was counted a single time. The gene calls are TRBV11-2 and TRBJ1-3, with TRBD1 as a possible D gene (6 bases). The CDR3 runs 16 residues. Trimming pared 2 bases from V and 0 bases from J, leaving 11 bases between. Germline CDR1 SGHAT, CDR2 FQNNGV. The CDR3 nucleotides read TGTGCCAGCAGCTTATGGACAGACCCCTCTGGAAACACCATATATTTT. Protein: CASSLWTDPSGNTIYF.

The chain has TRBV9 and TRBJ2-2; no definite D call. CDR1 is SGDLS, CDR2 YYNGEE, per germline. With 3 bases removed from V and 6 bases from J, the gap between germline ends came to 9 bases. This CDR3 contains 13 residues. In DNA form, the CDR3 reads TGTGCCAGCAGCGCAACTTTCGCCGGGGAGCTGTTTTTT. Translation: CASSATFAGELFF.

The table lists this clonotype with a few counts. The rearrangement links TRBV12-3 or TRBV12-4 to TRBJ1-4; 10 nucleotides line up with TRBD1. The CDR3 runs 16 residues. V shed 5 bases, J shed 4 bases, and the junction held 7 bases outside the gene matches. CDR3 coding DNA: TGTGCCAGCAGTGCGACAGGGGGCTCTGATAATGAAAAACTGTTTTTT. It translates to CASSATGGSDNEKLFF.

CDR3 in amino acids: CASSQDPGTGVSYEQFF. The CDR3 DNA reads as TGTGCCAGCAGCCAAGATCCTGGCACGGGAGTAAGCTATGAGCAGTTCTTC. The rearrangement joins TRBV14 to TRBJ2-1; tentative D call: TRBD2 (6 bases). The CDR3 consists of 17 residues. Germline loops: CDR1 SGHDN, CDR2 FVKESK. The V end lost 0 bases, the J end lost 8 bases, and 20 bases lay between the germline ends.

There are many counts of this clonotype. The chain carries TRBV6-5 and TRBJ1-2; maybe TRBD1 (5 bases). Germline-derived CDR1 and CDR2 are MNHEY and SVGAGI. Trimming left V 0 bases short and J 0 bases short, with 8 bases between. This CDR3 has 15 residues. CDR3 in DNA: TGTGCCAGCAGTTACTCTTCGACAGCTAACTATGGCTACACCTTC. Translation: CASSYSSTANYGYTF.

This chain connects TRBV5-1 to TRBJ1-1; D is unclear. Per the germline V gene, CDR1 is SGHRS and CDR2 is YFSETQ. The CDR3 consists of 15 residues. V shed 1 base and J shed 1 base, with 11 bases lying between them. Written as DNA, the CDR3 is TGCGCCAGCAGCTTGACGTCGTCCCGGAACACTGAAGCTTTCTTT. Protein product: CASSLTSSRNTEAFF.

In nucleotides, the CDR3 is TGTGCCACCAGTGATTTTAGGGGAGGCCCAGATACGCAGTATTTT. Its translation is CATSDFRGGPDTQYF. This sequence joins TRBV24-1 and TRBJ2-3, with a weak D call TRBD2 (6 bases). Germline V gives CDR1 KGHDR, CDR2 SFDVKD. The CDR3 is 15 residues long. The ends were cut back, 1 base at V and 4 bases at J, with 11 bases in the middle.

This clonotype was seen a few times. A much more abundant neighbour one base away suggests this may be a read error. The CDR3: CAIRTGPLAYEQYF. The CDR3 region has the DNA TGTGCCATCAGGACCGGCCCCCTTGCATACGAGCAGTACTTC. J is TRBJ2-7 and V is TRBV6-1, with no clear D. Trimming left V 10 bases short and J 4 bases short, with 20 bases between. From germline, CDR1 is MNHNS and CDR2 SASEGT. CDR3 length: 14 residues.

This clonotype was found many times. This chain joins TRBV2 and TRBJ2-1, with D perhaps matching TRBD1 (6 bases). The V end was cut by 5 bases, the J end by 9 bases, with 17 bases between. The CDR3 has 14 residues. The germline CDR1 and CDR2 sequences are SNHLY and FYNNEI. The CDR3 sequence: CASSQSQQGGEQFF. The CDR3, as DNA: TGTGCCAGCAGTCAAAGTCAACAGGGCGGTGAGCAGTTCTTC.